The clone carrying this TCR beta chain was seen a handful of times. The germline V gene encodes CDR1 MDHEN and CDR2 SYDVKM. This CDR3 comprises 15 residues. Trimming cost V 6 bases and J 3 bases; bases outside gene matches: 11. This sample stems from a study of neoadjuvant anti-PD-1 for oral cavity cancer. Study in general: Patients mostly received three to four biweekly nivolumab doses at 3 mg/kg before surgery. Around day 43, patients without progression received a fourth nivolumab dose before surgery.

Regarding time point: after neoadjuvant nivolumab, at surgical resection. Cohort: HPV-negative, locally advanced oral cavity squamous cell carcinoma patients. Profiling relied on immunoSEQ multiplex PCR, and the TCRdb table lists in-frame clones only, not all of them. The sample shows 40,000 or so clones, around 40% of them seen only once. The gene calls are TRBV28 and TRBJ2-7, with 7 bases identical to TRBD1. This TCR was recovered from a person between 40 and 85 years old with oral cavity squamous cell carcinoma. The material was tumor tissue, obtained after nivolumab (anti-PD-1) treatment. Here the CDR3 reads CASSQTGSGGYEQYF. The CDR3 coding sequence is TGTGCCAGCAGCCAGACAGGGAGCGGTGGCTACGAGCAGTACTTC.